This T cell receptor (beta chain) was identified in a study of regulatory T cells in long-lasting Graves disease. Per the germline V gene, CDR1 is MDHEN and CDR2 is SYDVKM. Deletions cut 5 bases from V and 1 base from J, with 17 bases between. The CDR3 covers 16 residues. This clonotype was seen once. CDR3-region Arm-PCR and iRepertoire HTBI primers produced the TCR beta libraries. TCRdb re-called the multiplex PCR reads with MiXCR, one entry per CDR3 protein. Seen here are around 400,000 distinct CDR3 sequences, 15% observed once, and the top ten hold around 7.6%. The time point denotes: newly diagnosed GD, antithyroid drugs for less than 3 months. After RNA was extracted from PBMCs, the TCR library was made from it. These data also featured in a second study, about T cells in Graves' hyperthyroidism and ophthalmopathy. That report notes: A patient was excluded if there was uncontrolled infection, other autoimmune disease, pregnancy or lactation.

The specimen comprised peripheral blood mononuclear cells (PBMCs), sampled at new diagnosis, from a patient treated with antithyroid drugs. This clonotype originated in a woman aged 40-49 years with Graves disease. The genes are TRBV28 and TRBJ1-2; no reliable D call. The DNA for the CDR3 is TGTGCCAGCAGTGTGCTCGACCAACTAAGTAACTATGGCTACACCTTC. Encoded protein: CASSVLDQLSNYGYTF.